This T cell receptor beta chain comes out of a study of cytomegalovirus exposure and HLA in healthy donors. Unrecorded immune exposure was likely among donors, who were nominally healthy when sampled. The study ran its PCR with 60 Vbeta and 13 Jbeta primers. Sequenced by immunoSEQ multiplex PCR; TCRdb stores in-frame clones only, minus some. The sample lists about 180,000 clones, approximately 80% occurring once. In the case of this clone: Its antigen is still unknown.

Broader study findings: There were a few CMV-associated chains whose specificity for CMV antigens was confirmed in vitro. The study assumed roughly uniform donor sequencing depth for presence/absence analyses. The availability of immune exposure information extended only to CMV serostatus.

The trim removed 0 bases at V and 4 bases at J, leaving 5 bases unmatched. The V gene's germline CDR1 is GTSNPN and CDR2 SVGIG (reference sequence). CDR3 length equals 14 residues. The sequenced sample was PBMCs. The rearrangement links TRBV30 to TRBJ2-7, with 8 bases lining up with TRBD2. The TCR was taken from a man between 18 and 35 years old in good health and CMV-seronegative. The CDR3 protein is CAWSVGLAGYEQYF. Written as DNA, the CDR3 is TGTGCCTGGAGTGTCGGACTAGCAGGTTACGAGCAGTACTTC.